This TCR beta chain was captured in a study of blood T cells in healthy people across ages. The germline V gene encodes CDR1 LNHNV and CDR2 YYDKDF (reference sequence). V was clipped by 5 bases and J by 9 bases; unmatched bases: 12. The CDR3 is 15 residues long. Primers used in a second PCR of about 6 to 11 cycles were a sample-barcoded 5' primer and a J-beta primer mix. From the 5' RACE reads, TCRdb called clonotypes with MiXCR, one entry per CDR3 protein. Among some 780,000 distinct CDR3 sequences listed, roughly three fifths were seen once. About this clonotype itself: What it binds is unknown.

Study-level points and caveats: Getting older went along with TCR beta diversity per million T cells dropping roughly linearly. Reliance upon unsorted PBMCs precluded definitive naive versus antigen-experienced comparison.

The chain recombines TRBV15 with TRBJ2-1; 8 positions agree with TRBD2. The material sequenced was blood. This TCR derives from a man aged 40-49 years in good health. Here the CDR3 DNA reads TGTGCCACCAGCGCGGGCGGGAGGAAAGAGGGTGAGCAGTTCTTC. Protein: CATSAGGRKEGEQFF.